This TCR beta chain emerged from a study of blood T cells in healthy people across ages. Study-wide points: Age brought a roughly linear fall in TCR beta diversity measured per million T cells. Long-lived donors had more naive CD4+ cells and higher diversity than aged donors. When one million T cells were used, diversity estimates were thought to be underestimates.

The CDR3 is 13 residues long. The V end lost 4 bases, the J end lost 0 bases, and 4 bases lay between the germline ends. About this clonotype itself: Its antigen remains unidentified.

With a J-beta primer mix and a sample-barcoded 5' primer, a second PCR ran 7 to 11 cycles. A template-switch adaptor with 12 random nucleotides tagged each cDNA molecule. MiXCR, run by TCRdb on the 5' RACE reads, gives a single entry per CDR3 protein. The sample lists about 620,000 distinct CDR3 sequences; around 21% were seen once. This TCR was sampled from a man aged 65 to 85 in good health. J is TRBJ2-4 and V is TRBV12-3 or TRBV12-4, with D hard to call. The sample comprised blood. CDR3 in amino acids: CASSWVAKNIQYF. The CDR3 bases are TGTGCCAGCAGTTGGGTAGCCAAAAACATTCAGTACTTC.